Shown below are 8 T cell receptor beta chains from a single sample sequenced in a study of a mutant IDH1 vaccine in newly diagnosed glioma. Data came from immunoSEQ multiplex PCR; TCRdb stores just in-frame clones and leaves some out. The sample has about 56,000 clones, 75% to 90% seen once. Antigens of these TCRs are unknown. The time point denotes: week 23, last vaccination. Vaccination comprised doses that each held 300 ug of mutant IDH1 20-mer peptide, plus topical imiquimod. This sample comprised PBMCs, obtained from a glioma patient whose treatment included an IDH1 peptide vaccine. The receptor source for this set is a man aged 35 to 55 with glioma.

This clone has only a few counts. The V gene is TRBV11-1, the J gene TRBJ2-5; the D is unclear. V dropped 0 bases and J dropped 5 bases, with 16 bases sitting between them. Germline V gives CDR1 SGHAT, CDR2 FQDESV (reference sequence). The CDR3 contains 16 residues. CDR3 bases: TGTGCCAGCAGCTTAGCCCCCGGGCTCCAGCAGGAGACCCAGTACTTC. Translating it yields CASSLAPGLQQETQYF.

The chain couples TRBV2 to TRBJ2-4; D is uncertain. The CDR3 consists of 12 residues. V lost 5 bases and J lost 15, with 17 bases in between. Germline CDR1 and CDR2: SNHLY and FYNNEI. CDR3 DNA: TGTGCCAGCAGTCTTACTCTCGGACCTACGTACTTC. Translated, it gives CASSLTLGPTYF.

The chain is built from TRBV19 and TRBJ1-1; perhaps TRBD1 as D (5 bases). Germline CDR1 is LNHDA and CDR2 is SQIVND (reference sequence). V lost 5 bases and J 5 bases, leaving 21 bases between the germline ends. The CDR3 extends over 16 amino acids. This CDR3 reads CASSVINRDPRTEAFF. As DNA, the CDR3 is TGTGCCAGTAGTGTTATCAACCGGGACCCGAGGACTGAAGCTTTCTTT.

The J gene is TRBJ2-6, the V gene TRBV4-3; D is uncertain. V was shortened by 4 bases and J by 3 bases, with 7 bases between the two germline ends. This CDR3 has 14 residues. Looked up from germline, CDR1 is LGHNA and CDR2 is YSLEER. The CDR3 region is CASSLGFGANVLTF. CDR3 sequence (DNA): TGCGCCAGCAGCCTGGGATTTGGGGCCAACGTCCTGACTTTC.

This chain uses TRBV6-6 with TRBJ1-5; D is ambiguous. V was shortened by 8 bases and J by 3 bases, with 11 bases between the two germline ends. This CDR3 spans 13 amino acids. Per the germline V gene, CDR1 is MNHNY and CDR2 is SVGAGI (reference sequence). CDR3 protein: CASSSAINQPQHF. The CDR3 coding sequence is TGTGCCAGCTCGTCCGCCATCAATCAGCCCCAGCATTTT.

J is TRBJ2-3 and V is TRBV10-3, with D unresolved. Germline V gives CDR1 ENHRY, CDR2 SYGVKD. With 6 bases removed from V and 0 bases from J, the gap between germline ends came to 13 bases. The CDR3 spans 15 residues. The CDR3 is CAISSSALSTDTQYF. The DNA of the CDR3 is TGTGCCATCAGCTCGTCGGCCTTAAGCACAGATACGCAGTATTTT.

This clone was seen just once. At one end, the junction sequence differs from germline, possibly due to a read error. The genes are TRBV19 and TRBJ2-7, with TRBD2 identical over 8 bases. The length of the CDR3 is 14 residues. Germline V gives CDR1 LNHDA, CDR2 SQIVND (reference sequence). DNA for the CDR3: TGTGCCAGTAGTATGGAGCGGGAGCGGGGGCCGACGTCGTTC. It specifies CASSMERERGPTSF.

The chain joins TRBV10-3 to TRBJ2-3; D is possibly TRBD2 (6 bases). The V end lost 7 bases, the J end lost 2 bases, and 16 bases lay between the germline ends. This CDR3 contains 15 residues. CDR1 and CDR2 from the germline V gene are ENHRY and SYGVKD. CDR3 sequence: CAINPGSGPTDTQYF. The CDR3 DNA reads TGTGCCATCAACCCCGGTAGCGGCCCCACAGATACGCAGTATTTT.